This TCR beta chain was sequenced during a study of blood T cell repertoires in COVID-19 (dated by TCRdb to 2018 to 2021). Concerning the study at large: Samples from collaborators originated in the United States, Italy and Spain and spanned both the acute and convalescent phases of COVID-19. Samples came from the ongoing ImmuneRACE study (first 160 participants) plus 1,254 subjects from 6 global collaborators. HLA class I and class II types, where available, came from metadata supplied by the sample provider rather than from assay-based typing. The material from the prospective study consisted of cDNA or gDNA derived from T cells, B-cell-depleted T cells, or PBMCs. Subjects who had been exposed to COVID-19, were actively infected with it, or had recovered from it provided the deeply sampled blood TCRbeta repertoires that made up the dataset. A freely available public database, intended as a resource for researchers studying the immune response to SARS-CoV-2, is where the repertoires were released. Sample metadata almost always included a de-identified subject ID, COVID-19 status, age in years and sex. Findings and caveats that apply to the study as a whole: The amount of clinical and demographic metadata varied by source and participant and was provided uncurated.

The immunoSEQ Assay, a bias-controlled multiplex PCR, was used to amplify TCRbeta CDR3 regions from genomic DNA. The authors' analysis ran thus. The number of nucleated cells in each sample was estimated by amplification of reference gene primers within the assay. To quantify the absolute abundance of each unique TCRbeta CDR3 rearrangement, sequence reads were collapsed and filtered. For each sample, productive Simpson clonality was calculated as the square root of Simpson's diversity index across productive rearrangements. TCRdb obtained this table from immuneACCESS and retained in-frame rearrangements with V and J assigned. These tables miss some clones; where compared with another copy, unresolved V genes account for less than half of the shortfall, and the remainder is unexplained. The V and J calls and clone size were taken over from that table, and D and trimming were inferred from the DNA. The sample includes 200,000 to 250,000 clones, with about 85% observed a single time. The ten largest clones capture around 2% of the sample.

The germline V gene sets CDR1 to MGHRA and CDR2 to YSYEKL. Cut back by 4 bases and 3 bases, the V and J ends lie 10 bases apart. Reading from cysteine to phenylalanine, the CDR3 counts 13 amino acids. CDR3 DNA is the only sequence kept; it has 39 bases, read in frame from the first base. Note on this clone: There is no known antigen for this receptor. The sample holds no much larger clone one base away, and base qualities are not on file.

Another Seattle source contributed samples from volunteer blood donors who had recovered from COVID-19. Collaborating institutions collected whole blood in K2EDTA tubes following their own protocols. For TCRbeta analysis, collaborators shipped samples in one of three forms: frozen whole blood, isolated PBMCs, or DNA extracted from either of those sample types. Sequenced sample: peripheral blood. The chain joins TRBV4-1 to TRBJ2-7; the D segment could be TRBD1, given 5 matching bases. This receptor was identified in a man under 40 who had recovered from COVID-19. CDR3 reads: CASSPGNYYEQYF. The DNA sequence follows: TGCGCCAGCAGCCCAGGGAACTACTACGAGCAGTACTTC.